One sample yielded the 2 T cell receptor beta chains listed below, sequenced in a study (dated by TCRdb to 2014 to 2015). Library generation was performed with 5' RACE. The sequencer listed for this sample is Illumina MiSeq. TCRdb reprocessing: public reads trimmed at Q25 with fastp, clones called with MiXCR, in-frame beta chains kept. Here each entry gathers all rows of one CDR3 protein and keeps the most common genes and DNA. Counted in this sample were under 65,000 distinct CDR3 sequences; under 25% of them appeared once. In total, the top ten clones hold about 2.9% of the sample. CD4+CD25+CD127-/low cells were isolated as Tregs. Sequencing was performed on tumor-infiltrating Tregs sorted from the breast tumor. These receptor sequences come from a female donor with breast cancer.

The chain recombines TRBV12-3 or TRBV12-4 with TRBJ1-5; 9 bases align to TRBD1. The trim removed 2 bases at V and 6 bases at J, leaving 2 bases unmatched. The CDR3 covers 14 residues. CDR3 sequence: CASSLTGGGQPQHF. The CDR3 DNA sequence: TGTGCCAGCAGTTTAACAGGGGGCGGTCAGCCCCAGCATTTT.

In this sample, this clonotype turned up a few times. The conserved final phenylalanine or tryptophan is absent from the CDR3, which likely points to a read error. This rearrangement joins TRBV20-1 to TRBJ1-1; 7 bases are a match to TRBD1. The V and J ends lost 5 bases and 8 bases, in that order; junction bases with no gene match: 11. This CDR3 is built from 13 residues. Germline V gene sequence: CDR1 DFQATT, CDR2 SNEGSKA (reference sequence). As DNA, the CDR3 is TGCAGTGCTGACCGAGGGGACAGCTCCGAAGCTTTCATT. It is translated as CSADRGDSSEAFI.